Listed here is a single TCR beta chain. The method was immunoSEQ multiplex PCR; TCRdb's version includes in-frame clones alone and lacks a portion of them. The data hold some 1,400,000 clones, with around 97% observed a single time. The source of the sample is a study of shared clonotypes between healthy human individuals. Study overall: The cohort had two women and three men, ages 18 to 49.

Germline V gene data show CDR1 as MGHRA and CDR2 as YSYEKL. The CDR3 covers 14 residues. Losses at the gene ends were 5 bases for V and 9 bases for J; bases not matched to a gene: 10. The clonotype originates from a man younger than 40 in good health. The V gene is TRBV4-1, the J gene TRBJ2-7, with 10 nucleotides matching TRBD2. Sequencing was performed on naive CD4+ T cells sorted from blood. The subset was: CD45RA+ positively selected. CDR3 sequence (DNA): TGCGCCAGCAGCGACGCTAGCGGGAGTCGCCGGCAGTACTTC. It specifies CASSDASGSRRQYF.